These T cell receptor beta chains were read from a single sample in a study of OX40 agonist ivuxolimab in advanced cancers. Sequencing used immunoSEQ multiplex PCR; TCRdb keeps in-frame clones, though not all of them. The sample lists tens of thousands of clones; roughly 84% were seen once. Specimen: CD4+ or CD8+ T cells sorted from blood, collected in a trial of the OX40 agonist ivuxolimab. These receptors all stem from an adult with an advanced solid tumor such as melanoma, head and neck, liver or kidney cancer. CDR3s include the opening cysteine and the closing phenylalanine or tryptophan. Each record gives: V gene, D gene, J gene, clone size, CDR3 DNA, CDR3 protein. The D gene is left open where the match is weak. Clone size is given for some rows only: seen once, a few or many times, or a class if the clone is expanded.

v_call: TRBV4-1
d_call: NA
j_call: TRBJ2-1
clone_size: NA
cdr3_nt: TGCGCCAGCAGCCAATCCCGGACTCAGTCCTACAATGAGCAGTTCTTC
cdr3_aa: CASSQSRTQSYNEQFF

v_call: TRBV29-1
d_call: NA
j_call: TRBJ1-4
clone_size: once
cdr3_nt: TGCAGCGTGGGGGGACGGTCGCTTAGTGAAAAACTGTTTTTT
cdr3_aa: CSVGGRSLSEKLFF

v_call: TRBV11-2
d_call: TRBD1
j_call: TRBJ2-5
clone_size: NA
cdr3_nt: TGTGCCAGCAGCTTAGATGGGACAGGGGGTGAGACCCAGTACTTC
cdr3_aa: CASSLDGTGGETQYF

v_call: TRBV10-3
d_call: NA
j_call: TRBJ1-2
clone_size: NA
cdr3_nt: TGTGCCATCAGAGGGTCCCATGGCTACACCTTC
cdr3_aa: CAIRGSHGYTF

v_call: TRBV7-2
d_call: NA
j_call: TRBJ1-1
clone_size: NA
cdr3_nt: TGTGCCAGCAGCTTAGTGAGTTGGACACCAAACACTGAAGCTTTCTTT
cdr3_aa: CASSLVSWTPNTEAFF

v_call: TRBV5-1
d_call: NA
j_call: TRBJ1-5
clone_size: NA
cdr3_nt: TGCGCCAGCAGCTTGTCAGGGAACAGCAATCAGCCCCAGCATTTT
cdr3_aa: CASSLSGNSNQPQHF

v_call: TRBV28
d_call: NA
j_call: TRBJ2-7
clone_size: once
cdr3_nt: TGTGCCAGCAGTTTACGATACGAGCAGTACTTC
cdr3_aa: CASSLRYEQYF

v_call: TRBV29-1
d_call: NA
j_call: TRBJ2-1
clone_size: NA
cdr3_nt: TGCAGCACCCGGGACTCCACCTACAATGAGCAGTTCTTC
cdr3_aa: CSTRDSTYNEQFF

v_call: TRBV7-9
d_call: TRBD1
j_call: TRBJ1-6
clone_size: NA
cdr3_nt: TGTGCCAGTCAAGGGACAGTTTATAATTCACCCCTCCACTTT
cdr3_aa: CASQGTVYNSPLHF

v_call: TRBV2
d_call: NA
j_call: TRBJ1-2
clone_size: NA
cdr3_nt: TGTGCCAGCAGTGGAGGAGTTAACTATGGCTACACCTTC
cdr3_aa: CASSGGVNYGYTF

v_call: TRBV27
d_call: NA
j_call: TRBJ2-6
clone_size: few
cdr3_nt: TGTGCCAGCAAAAGGGAATCTGGGGCCAACGTCCTGACTTTC
cdr3_aa: CASKRESGANVLTF

v_call: TRBV2
d_call: NA
j_call: TRBJ2-5
clone_size: NA
cdr3_nt: TGTGCCAGCAGTCAGGGGGGGGTTGGGACCCAGTACTTC
cdr3_aa: CASSQGGVGTQYF

v_call: TRBV7-2
d_call: NA
j_call: TRBJ1-1
clone_size: NA
cdr3_nt: TGTGCCAGCAGCTTAAATTCAGCTGAAGCTTTCTTT
cdr3_aa: CASSLNSAEAFF

v_call: TRBV5-1
d_call: NA
j_call: TRBJ2-7
clone_size: NA
cdr3_nt: TGCGCCAGCAGCCCCGACCATGGGAAAACGAAGCAGTACTTC
cdr3_aa: CASSPDHGKTKQYF

v_call: TRBV6-1
d_call: TRBD1
j_call: TRBJ1-2
clone_size: NA
cdr3_nt: TGTGCCAGTACCCTCTCCGGGACAGGGTTTGGCTACACCTTC
cdr3_aa: CASTLSGTGFGYTF

v_call: TRBV19
d_call: NA
j_call: TRBJ2-1
clone_size: NA
cdr3_nt: TGTGCCAGTACTCGGACAGCTTCATCCTACAATGAGCAGTTCTTC
cdr3_aa: CASTRTASSYNEQFF

v_call: TRBV7-9
d_call: NA
j_call: TRBJ1-1
clone_size: few
cdr3_nt: TGTGCCAGCAGCTTAGCTTCAGTAAACACTGAAGCTTTCTTT
cdr3_aa: CASSLASVNTEAFF

v_call: TRBV28
d_call: NA
j_call: TRBJ2-4
clone_size: NA
cdr3_nt: TGTGCCAGCAGTTTATTATGGGCCTCGGGGGCCAAAAACATTCAGTACTTC
cdr3_aa: CASSLLWASGAKNIQYF

v_call: TRBV5-1
d_call: TRBD2
j_call: TRBJ2-7
clone_size: NA
cdr3_nt: TGCGCCAGCAGCCAAGGGACTAGCGGGAGATACTACGAGCAGTACTTC
cdr3_aa: CASSQGTSGRYYEQYF

v_call: TRBV6-5
d_call: NA
j_call: TRBJ1-2
clone_size: NA
cdr3_nt: TGTGCCAGCAGTTACGACGGGTCTGGGGGCTACACCTTC
cdr3_aa: CASSYDGSGGYTF

v_call: TRBV28
d_call: NA
j_call: TRBJ1-5
clone_size: many
cdr3_nt: TGTGCCAGCAGACCGGGACAATATAATCAGCCCCAGCATTTT
cdr3_aa: CASRPGQYNQPQHF

v_call: TRBV4-1
d_call: NA
j_call: TRBJ1-5
clone_size: many
cdr3_nt: TGCGCCAGCAGACCTCCGGGCAGCAATCAGCCCCAGCATTTT
cdr3_aa: CASRPPGSNQPQHF

v_call: TRBV5-1
d_call: TRBD1
j_call: TRBJ1-1
clone_size: NA
cdr3_nt: TGCGCCAGCAGCCTGGGACAGGGGATCACTGAAGCTTTCTTT
cdr3_aa: CASSLGQGITEAFF

v_call: TRBV18
d_call: TRBD2
j_call: TRBJ2-3
clone_size: NA
cdr3_nt: TGTGCCAGCTCACCAGAGGGCGGGAGTGGCGGTAGGACAGATACGCAGTATTTT
cdr3_aa: CASSPEGGSGGRTDTQYF

v_call: TRBV12-2
d_call: NA
j_call: TRBJ1-4
clone_size: NA
cdr3_nt: TGTGCAAGTCGCTCGATACCGGGACAGCTCAATGAAAAACTGTTTTTT
cdr3_aa: CASRSIPGQLNEKLFF

v_call: TRBV9
d_call: NA
j_call: TRBJ1-5
clone_size: NA
cdr3_nt: TGTGCCAGCTCCCAATCGAGTGATAGCAATCAGCCCCAGCATTTT
cdr3_aa: CASSQSSDSNQPQHF

v_call: TRBV4-1
d_call: NA
j_call: TRBJ2-5
clone_size: NA
cdr3_nt: TGCGCCAGCAGCCAAGATGGAGGGGTACAAGAGACCCAGTACTTC
cdr3_aa: CASSQDGGVQETQYF

v_call: TRBV5-1
d_call: TRBD1
j_call: TRBJ1-2
clone_size: NA
cdr3_nt: TGCGCCAGCAGCGAGGGACAGGAGATCTATGGCTACACCTTC
cdr3_aa: CASSEGQEIYGYTF

v_call: TRBV19
d_call: NA
j_call: TRBJ1-2
clone_size: NA
cdr3_nt: TGTGCCAGTAGTATAGTAGGGACCAGAGGCTACACCTTC
cdr3_aa: CASSIVGTRGYTF

v_call: TRBV30
d_call: NA
j_call: TRBJ1-6
clone_size: NA
cdr3_nt: TGTGCCTGGAGTCTCAAGCCTTCACCCCTCCACTTT
cdr3_aa: CAWSLKPSPLHF

v_call: TRBV2
d_call: NA
j_call: TRBJ2-3
clone_size: few
cdr3_nt: TGTGCCAGCAGTCAACCCGGGACGGCTAGCACAGATACGCAGTATTTT
cdr3_aa: CASSQPGTASTDTQYF

v_call: TRBV5-1
d_call: TRBD1
j_call: TRBJ1-6
clone_size: NA
cdr3_nt: TGCGCCAGCAGCTCGGACAGGTCAACGTATAATTCACCCCTCCACTTT
cdr3_aa: CASSSDRSTYNSPLHF

v_call: TRBV10-1
d_call: TRBD1
j_call: TRBJ1-1
clone_size: NA
cdr3_nt: TGCGCCAGCAACTTGACAGGGGCGAACACTGAAGCTTTCTTT
cdr3_aa: CASNLTGANTEAFF

v_call: TRBV10-1
d_call: NA
j_call: TRBJ1-1
clone_size: once
cdr3_nt: TGCGCCAGCAGCGCTGAGGACCTTAAAGCTTTCTTT
cdr3_aa: CASSAEDLKAFF

v_call: TRBV27
d_call: NA
j_call: TRBJ1-1
clone_size: NA
cdr3_nt: TGTGCCAGCAGTTTCCAAAAGTCGGCAGGTTGGGGGACTGAAGCTTTCTTT
cdr3_aa: CASSFQKSAGWGTEAFF

v_call: TRBV5-3
d_call: NA
j_call: TRBJ1-1
clone_size: NA
cdr3_nt: TGTGCCAGAAGCTTTTTCCGGGCTTGGGGAGCTTTCTTT
cdr3_aa: CARSFFRAWGAFF

v_call: TRBV10-3
d_call: NA
j_call: TRBJ1-1
clone_size: NA
cdr3_nt: TGTGCCATCCGACAAAACCAGGGGACTGAAGCTTTCTTT
cdr3_aa: CAIRQNQGTEAFF

v_call: TRBV27
d_call: TRBD1
j_call: TRBJ1-1
clone_size: once
cdr3_nt: TGTGCCAGCAGTTTGCAGGGGGGGATTTACACTGAAGCTTTCTTT
cdr3_aa: CASSLQGGIYTEAFF

v_call: TRBV7-6
d_call: NA
j_call: TRBJ1-3
clone_size: NA
cdr3_nt: TGTGCCAGCAGCTTATCGGGACCAGCGAGCTCTGGAAACACCATATATTTT
cdr3_aa: CASSLSGPASSGNTIYF

v_call: TRBV28
d_call: NA
j_call: TRBJ2-7
clone_size: once
cdr3_nt: TGTGCCAGCAGTTGGGGCCCCTACGAGCAGTACTTC
cdr3_aa: CASSWGPYEQYF

v_call: TRBV28
d_call: NA
j_call: TRBJ1-1
clone_size: NA
cdr3_nt: TGTGCCAGCAGGCCCCAGGCCGGCAAGCTTCTGAACACTGAAGCTTTCTTT
cdr3_aa: CASRPQAGKLLNTEAFF

v_call: TRBV11-2
d_call: TRBD2
j_call: TRBJ2-5
clone_size: NA
cdr3_nt: TGTGCCAGCAGCGTGGGAGGCGGGAGGAGAGAGACCCAGTACTTC
cdr3_aa: CASSVGGGRRETQYF